This T cell receptor beta chain was sequenced for a study of blood T cell repertoires in COVID-19. The overall study: Collection of acute and convalescent COVID-19 samples took place in the United States, Italy and Spain.

This CDR3 is built from 15 residues. Trimming shortened V by 6 bases and J by 6 bases, and 18 bases separated the two germline ends. CDR1 and CDR2 from the germline V gene are MDHEN and SYDVKM. The study recruited people aged roughly 18 to 100 years across roughly 23 US areas. Resolution of symptoms, clearance, or two negative PCRs was present in recovered Cohort 3 donors. Authors' data handling: Reference gene primer amplification yielded estimated nucleated cell counts. Sequencing used immunoSEQ multiplex PCR; TCRdb keeps in-frame clones, though not all of them. The DNA was the basis for D and trimming; V, J and clone size are from that table. Of 250,000 to 350,000 clones in the sample, 70% to 90% were seen once.

Material: PBMCs or T cells enriched from blood (not recorded which). The TCR originated in a woman aged 40 to 50 who had recovered from COVID-19. The genes are TRBV28 and TRBJ1-5; weak D call: TRBD1 (6 bases). DNA of the CDR3: TGTGCCAGCAGCACTTCTGAGGGGGTAAGTCAGCCCCAGCATTTT. It yields the protein CASSTSEGVSQPQHF.